Presented here are 30 T cell receptor beta chains from one specimen sequenced in a study of CD8 T cells in ankylosing spondylitis. These receptors have no identified antigens. Broader study findings: Seemingly characteristic of ankylosing spondylitis blood was a TCR beta motif consisting of roughly 8 highly homologous variants.

TCRdb independently ran MiXCR on the 5' RACE reads; one entry per CDR3 protein. The profile shows roughly 490,000 distinct CDR3 sequences, approximately 5.3% of them singletons. Material: blood, either unsorted or a sorted T cell fraction (not recorded which). The receptors derive from a male donor with ankylosing spondylitis.

This clonotype has a count of ten or more. The chain has TRBV7-2 and TRBJ2-7; TRBD2 aligns across 13 bases. The CDR3 is 15 amino acids. CDR1 and CDR2 from the germline V gene are SGHTA and FQGNSA. After removal of 1 base from V and 6 bases from J, the junction contained 3 bases not matched to a gene. CDR3 region: CASSLVLAGGTEQYF. The CDR3 bases are TGTGCCAGCAGCTTAGTACTAGCGGGAGGGACCGAGCAGTACTTC.

This clonotype was seen repeatedly, ten times or more. This rearrangement joins TRBV7-3 to TRBJ2-1, with D possibly TRBD2 on 6 matching bases. Germline V gene data show CDR1 as SGHTA and CDR2 as FQGTGA. Trimming stripped 5 bases from V and 11 bases from J, with 13 bases between. The CDR3 covers 12 residues. CDR3 residues: CASSPPGGKQFF. The CDR3 bases are TGTGCCAGCAGCCCCCCAGGAGGGAAGCAGTTCTTC.

At least ten counts were recorded for this clonotype. The V and J genes are TRBV12-3 or TRBV12-4 and TRBJ1-2, with D maybe TRBD1 (6 bases). This CDR3 comprises 15 residues. V was trimmed by 2 bases and J by 2 bases, leaving 12 bases between them. The CDR3 loop reads CASSLRGGGNYGYTF. The CDR3 coding sequence is TGTGCCAGCAGTTTACGGGGGGGCGGAAACTATGGCTACACCTTC.

The chain couples TRBV11-1 to TRBJ2-1, with no clear D. CDR3 size: 15 residues. Trimming cost V 2 bases and J 7 bases, with 15 bases left between them. Germline V gene sequence: CDR1 SGHAT, CDR2 FQDESV (reference sequence). The CDR3 region has the DNA TGTGCCAGCAGCTTACGGTACGCTAATGGAAATGAGCAGTTCTTC. Translating it yields CASSLRYANGNEQFF. The full variable domain, completed using reference TRBV11-1 and TRBJ2-1, is EAEVAQSPRYKITEKSQAVAFWCDPISGHATLYWYRQILGQGPELLVQFQDESVVDDSQLPKDRFSAERLKGVDSTLKIQPAELGDSAMYLCASSLRYANGNEQFFGPGTRLTVL.

The sample holds many counts of this clonotype. The V and J genes are TRBV4-2 and TRBJ2-4, with TRBD1 matching 8 bases. With 4 bases clipped from V and 13 bases from J, the junction kept 21 bases outside the gene matches. Germline CDR1 is LGHNA and CDR2 is YNFKEQ. This CDR3 has 17 residues. CDR3 region: CASSRVGGQGDGERQYF. Written as DNA, the CDR3 is TGTGCCAGCAGCCGAGTTGGAGGACAGGGAGACGGAGAACGGCAGTACTTC.

The sample holds many counts of this clonotype. The CDR3 coding sequence is TGTGCCAGCAGCCAAGGACTGCCGAGTCTCCAAGAGACCCAGTACTTC. Translation gives CASSQGLPSLQETQYF. The chain carries TRBV3-1 and TRBJ2-5; no clear D gene. Trimming stripped 1 base from V and 1 base from J, with 13 bases between. Germline-derived CDR1 and CDR2 are LGHDT and YNNKEL (reference sequence). The CDR3 totals 16 residues.

This clonotype appeared many times. V gene TRBV6-2 or TRBV6-3 combines with J gene TRBJ1-1; D remains unclear. The CDR3 loop spans 14 amino acids. CDR1 and CDR2 (germline): MNHEY, SVGEGT. Between the trimmed V and J ends, which lost 2 bases and 2 bases, there was a span of 9 bases. CDR3 loop: CASSYDAGNTEAFF. The CDR3 coding sequence is TGTGCCAGCAGTTACGACGCTGGCAACACTGAAGCTTTCTTT.

This clonotype was counted ten times or more. The rearrangement links TRBV7-2 to TRBJ1-1, with no clear D. Trimming took 0 bases from V and 4 from J, leaving 9 bases between them. The CDR3 loop spans 14 amino acids. Looked up from germline, CDR1 is SGHTA and CDR2 is FQGNSA. The CDR3 protein is CASSLAPGSTEAFF. DNA for the CDR3: TGTGCCAGCAGCTTAGCGCCGGGGAGCACTGAAGCTTTCTTT.

This clonotype appeared many times. The rearrangement joins TRBV28 to TRBJ2-5, with D tentatively TRBD2 (6 bases). Trimming shortened V by 4 bases and J by 3 bases, and 9 bases separated the two germline ends. CDR3 length: 13 residues. Per the germline V gene, CDR1 is MDHEN and CDR2 is SYDVKM. The chain's CDR3 is CASSSPGEETQYF. Written as DNA, the CDR3 is TGTGCCAGCAGTTCCCCGGGAGAAGAGACCCAGTACTTC.

This clonotype was recorded at least ten times. The rearrangement joins TRBV5-1 to TRBJ2-7; 8 bases line up with TRBD1. The junction had 5 bases not matched to a gene; V was cut back by 3 bases and J by 3 bases. This CDR3 contains 14 residues. Germline V lookup: CDR1 SGHRS, CDR2 YFSETQ. The CDR3 here is CASSWAGTGYEQYF. The CDR3 DNA is TGCGCCAGCAGCTGGGCCGGGACAGGCTACGAGCAGTACTTC.

This clonotype was seen at least ten times. The V call is TRBV7-9, the J call TRBJ2-1, with 8 positions matching TRBD2. This CDR3 has 16 amino acids. Germline CDR1 reads SEHNR; CDR2 reads FQNEAQ (reference sequence). Losses at the gene ends were 1 base for V and 6 bases for J; bases not matched to a gene: 8. This chain's CDR3 is CASSLVGGGSRNEQFF. CDR3 nucleotides: TGTGCCAGCAGCTTAGTAGGCGGGGGGTCCCGCAATGAGCAGTTCTTC.

This clonotype was found many times. The chain recombines TRBV4-3 with TRBJ1-2; D gene unclear. The CDR3 covers 13 residues. The germline V gene has CDR1 LGHNA and CDR2 YSLEER. Trimming removed 0 bases at V and 10 bases at J, with 12 bases between. CDR3 DNA: TGCGCCAGCAGCCAAGACTATCGAATTGACTACACCTTC. It specifies CASSQDYRIDYTF.

This clonotype came up many times. V usage is TRBV24-1 and J usage is TRBJ2-1; the match to TRBD1 covers 11 bases. This CDR3 region has 14 residues. CDR1 and CDR2 from the germline V gene are KGHDR and SFDVKD. With V trimmed by 4 bases and J by 9 bases, 4 bases remained unmatched. In DNA, the CDR3 is TGTGCCACCAGTGAAGGACAGGGGGCCCCTGAGCAGTTCTTC. Residues: CATSEGQGAPEQFF.

This clonotype was seen many times. The rearrangement links TRBV29-1 to TRBJ2-3, with D possibly matching TRBD2 (6 bases). Germline V gene sequence: CDR1 SQVTM, CDR2 ANQGSEA. The CDR3 loop spans 12 amino acids. V dropped 8 bases and J dropped 3 bases, with 12 bases sitting between them. CDR3 protein: CSFIGGTDTQYF. The CDR3 DNA is TGCAGCTTCATCGGGGGAACAGATACGCAGTATTTT.

Details on this clonotype: A single base separates this from a much larger clone, so it may be a read error. CDR3 sequence: CASSLGVDSNQPQHF. CDR3 bases: TGTGCCAGCAGTCTTGGCGTCGATAGCAATCAGCCCCAGCATTTT. This rearrangement joins TRBV12-3 or TRBV12-4 to TRBJ1-5; D remains unclear. Trimming stripped 5 bases from V and 0 bases from J, with 11 bases between. The CDR3 has 15 residues.

At least ten counts were recorded for this clonotype. The chain couples TRBV12-3 or TRBV12-4 to TRBJ2-7; 8 bases fit TRBD1. This CDR3 has 15 residues. V lost 2 bases, J lost 5 bases, and 8 bases stayed unmatched. The CDR3 DNA reads as TGTGCCAGCAGTTTAACTCAACGGACAGGGCACGAGCAGTACTTC. Translated: CASSLTQRTGHEQYF.

This clonotype was observed many times. The gene calls are TRBV7-2 and TRBJ2-7; 9 bases agree with TRBD1. CDR1 SGHTA and CDR2 FQGNSA come from the germline V gene. The junction had 6 bases not matched to a gene; V was cut back by 5 bases and J by 4 bases. This CDR3 comprises 14 residues. This CDR3 is CASSLQTGGYEQYF. The CDR3 DNA is TGTGCCAGCAGCCTACAGACAGGGGGGTACGAGCAGTACTTC.

This clonotype was detected ten times or more. This chain links TRBV20-1 with TRBJ2-7, with 9 nucleotides matching TRBD1. The ends lost 5 bases at V and 5 bases at J; junction bases unmatched: 7. The CDR3 is 13 residues long. Germline V gene lookup returns CDR1 DFQATT and CDR2 SNEGSKA (reference sequence). DNA of the CDR3: TGCAGTGCTCGGCTACAGGGGGCGAACGAGCAGTACTTC. Its protein product is CSARLQGANEQYF.

In this sample, this clonotype turned up many times. The chain links TRBV20-1 to TRBJ1-2, with D possibly being TRBD1 (6 bases). Germline assignment: CDR1 DFQATT and CDR2 SNEGSKA (reference sequence). The CDR3 loop spans 12 amino acids. Trimming took off 3 bases at V and 8 bases at J, with 13 bases between the two ends. CDR3 nucleotide sequence: TGCAGTGCTAGCTCCGGGACATGGGGCTACACCTTC. It is translated as CSASSGTWGYTF.

This CDR3 is CASTAGGAGELFF. CDR3 in DNA: TGTGCCAGCACAGCGGGAGGTGCCGGGGAGCTGTTTTTT. The V and J genes are TRBV13 and TRBJ2-2, with 9 bases identical to TRBD2. CDR1 PRHDT and CDR2 FYEKMQ come from the germline V gene (reference sequence). The CDR3 length is 13 residues. After removal of 7 bases from V and 6 bases from J, the junction contained 3 bases not matched to a gene. The full variable domain, completed using reference TRBV13 and TRBJ2-2, is AAGVIQSPRHLIKEKRETATLKCYPIPRHDTVYWYQQGPGQDPQFLISFYEKMQSDKGSIPDRFSAQQFSDYHSELNMSSLELGDSALYFCASTAGGAGELFFGEGSRLTVL.

About this clonotype itself: One base away lies a much larger clone, so this may be a sequencing read error. V is TRBV15 and J is TRBJ2-3; 7 bases map to TRBD1. Germline-derived CDR1 and CDR2 are LNHNV and YYDKDF (reference sequence). V dropped 10 bases and J dropped 2; count of bases not matched to a gene: 9. There are 14 residues in the CDR3. The CDR3 is CANGRDRATDTQYF. The CDR3 DNA reads as TGTGCCAACGGCCGGGACAGAGCCACAGATACGCAGTATTTT.

This clonotype has just a few counts. V and J are TRBV4-1 and TRBJ2-2; D assignment may be TRBD1 or TRBD2 (6 bases each). In germline, CDR1 is MGHRA, CDR2 YSYEKL. V lost 4 bases and J 3 bases, leaving 15 bases between the germline ends. The CDR3 is made up of 16 amino acids. CDR3 residues: CASSPYTGAHTGELFF. The CDR3 bases are TGCGCCAGCAGCCCCTACACGGGGGCGCACACCGGGGAGCTGTTTTTT.

This clonotype was counted many times. The chain uses TRBV5-1 and TRBJ1-6; D might be TRBD1 (5 bases). This CDR3 spans 15 amino acids. The V end was cut by 4 bases, the J end by 10 bases, with 18 bases between. CDR1 is SGHRS, CDR2 YFSETQ, per germline. CDR3: CASSAQTAMGSPLHF. Here the CDR3 DNA reads TGCGCCAGCAGCGCCCAGACAGCGATGGGGTCACCCCTCCACTTT.

The sample holds many counts of this clonotype. The V gene is TRBV29-1, the J gene TRBJ1-1; TRBD1 might be the D (5 bases). Germline V gene lookup returns CDR1 SQVTM and CDR2 ANQGSEA. The CDR3 runs to 11 residues. Trimming shortened V by 7 bases and J by 5 bases, and 11 bases separated the two germline ends. Written as DNA, the CDR3 is TGCAGCGGGGGACGGAGAACTGAAGCTTTCTTT. This sequence encodes CSGGRRTEAFF. Variable domain in full (rest from reference TRBV29-1 and TRBJ1-1): SAVISQKPSRDICQRGTSLTIQCQVDSQVTMMFWYRQQPGQSLTLIATANQGSEATYESGFVIDKFPISRPNLTFSTLTVSNMSPEDSSIYLCSGGRRTEAFFGQGTRLTVV.

This clonotype came up many times. V and J are TRBV20-1 and TRBJ1-1; TRBD1 might be the D (5 bases). This CDR3 has 13 amino acids. Looked up from germline, CDR1 is DFQATT and CDR2 is SNEGSKA (reference sequence). Trimming pared 5 bases from V and 3 bases from J, leaving 13 bases between. CDR3 protein: CSALRTIYTEAFF. The CDR3 DNA reads as TGCAGTGCTCTTCGGACAATATACACTGAAGCTTTCTTT.

This clonotype was seen many times. The chain couples TRBV4-1 to TRBJ1-6; tentatively, D is TRBD1 (6 bases). This CDR3 is 15 amino acids long. Looked up from germline, CDR1 is MGHRA and CDR2 is YSYEKL. The V end was cut by 0 bases, the J end by 8 bases, with 11 bases between. Written as DNA, the CDR3 is TGCGCCAGCAGCCAAGATGGGCAGGGGTATTCACCCCTCCACTTT. As protein: CASSQDGQGYSPLHF.

This clonotype was recorded many times. V is TRBV27 and J is TRBJ1-2, with TRBD1 matching over 7 bases. J lost 3 bases, V lost 2 bases, and 6 bases had no gene match. CDR1 and CDR2 from the germline V gene are MNHEY and SMNVEV (reference sequence). This CDR3 contains 15 residues. In DNA form, the CDR3 reads TGTGCCAGCAGTTTACTCCGGACAGGTTACTATGGCTACACCTTC. It codes for CASSLLRTGYYGYTF.

This clonotype showed up many times. The V and J genes are TRBV20-1 and TRBJ1-1, with D tentatively TRBD1 (5 bases). V was pared by 0 bases and J by 1 base, with 12 bases between. The CDR3 spans 15 residues. Germline V gives CDR1 DFQATT, CDR2 SNEGSKA (reference sequence). CDR3 region: CSARDQRGENTEAFF. CDR3 DNA sequence: TGCAGTGCTAGAGATCAAAGAGGGGAGAACACTGAAGCTTTCTTT.

This clonotype was counted ten times or more. CDR3 region: CASSQEPPPSGANVLTF. CDR3 in DNA: TGCGCCAGCAGCCAAGAGCCCCCCCCCTCTGGGGCCAACGTCCTGACTTTC. V and J are TRBV4-3 and TRBJ2-6; D is unresolved. Trimming removed 0 bases from V and 0 bases from J, with 9 bases in between. Germline V CDR1 and CDR2: LGHNA, YSLEER. This CDR3 comprises 17 residues.

The J gene is TRBJ2-3, the V gene TRBV4-2; TRBD2 matches 7 bases. Trimming removed 5 bases from V and 0 bases from J; junction bases left unmatched: 8. Germline V gene lookup returns CDR1 LGHNA and CDR2 YNFKEQ. The CDR3 has 16 amino acids. CDR3 region: CASSSPLASSTDTQYF. The DNA for the CDR3 is TGTGCCAGCAGCTCCCCACTAGCGAGTAGCACAGATACGCAGTATTTT.